A selection of T cell receptor beta chains follows, all from one sample in a study of T cell responses to AZD1222 COVID-19 vaccine. Generated by immunoSEQ multiplex PCR, the TCRdb table keeps only in-frame clones and is missing some. Among about 90,000 clones listed, about nine tenths were seen once. The starting material was peripheral blood, obtained 28 days after the second AZD1222 dose. All receptors come from an adult who received the AZD1222 COVID-19 vaccine. Both conserved end residues are part of each CDR3. Each record gives: D gene, V gene, clone size, J gene, CDR3 DNA, CDR3 protein. The D gene is left open where the match is weak. Clone size is shown for a subset of rows, as once, few, many or a class of expanded clone.

>TRBD2|TRBV6-6|NA|TRBJ2-5
TGTGCCAGCACCCCGGGGGGGGAGACCCAGTACTTC
CASTPGGETQYF
>NA|TRBV6-1|NA|TRBJ1-1
TGTGCCAGCAGTGAAGGGAGGGTGAGGACTGAAGCTTTCTTT
CASSEGRVRTEAFF
>TRBD1|TRBV10-1|NA|TRBJ2-4
TGCGCCAGCAGTGAGAGGGAAAGACAGGGCGAAGGGGAAAACATTCAGTACTTC
CASSERERQGEGENIQYF
>NA|TRBV9|once|TRBJ2-1
TGTGCCAGCAGCGCCCGGTCGGTAACCTACAATGAGCAGTTCTTC
CASSARSVTYNEQFF
>TRBD1|TRBV5-1|NA|TRBJ1-1
TGCGCCAGCAGCTCCCGACAGGGGGCAGGGGACACTGAAGCTTTCTTT
CASSSRQGAGDTEAFF
>TRBD2|TRBV9|NA|TRBJ2-7
TGTGCCAGCAGCGTAGGTCCCGGGGGGAGCTCCTACGAGCAGTACTTC
CASSVGPGGSSYEQYF
>TRBD2|TRBV11-3|NA|TRBJ2-1
TGTGCCAGCACCCGTAGCGGGGGCCGCTACAATGAGCAGTTCTTC
CASTRSGGRYNEQFF
>TRBD1|TRBV28|NA|TRBJ2-2
TGTGCCAGCATCCGACAGGGGGCGGACACCGGGGAGCTGTTTTTT
CASIRQGADTGELFF
>NA|TRBV7-9|NA|TRBJ1-1
TGTGCCAGCAGCTATGTCAAGCTTGGGGCTGAAGCTTTCTTT
CASSYVKLGAEAFF
>TRBD1|TRBV10-1|NA|TRBJ1-1
TGCGCCACACGAGAAGGGGGCCCTAACACTGAAGCTTTCTTT
CATREGGPNTEAFF
>TRBD2|TRBV3-1/TRBV3-2|NA|TRBJ2-7
TGTGCCAGCAGCCAAGATTGGTTAGCGGGGGTCGACGAGCAGTACTTC
CASSQDWLAGVDEQYF
>TRBD1|TRBV5-1|NA|TRBJ1-2
TGCGCCAGCAGCTCCCGGGACAGGGGGCTAAATGGCTACACCTTC
CASSSRDRGLNGYTF
>TRBD2|TRBV5-1|NA|TRBJ2-7
TGCGCCAGCAGCTCCCTACCTAGCGGGGGGTCCTACGAGCAGTACTTC
CASSSLPSGGSYEQYF
>TRBD1|TRBV7-3|NA|TRBJ1-1
TGTGCCAGCAGCTTGGGACAGGGAAGCACTGAAGCTTTCTTT
CASSLGQGSTEAFF
>TRBD1|TRBV27|NA|TRBJ1-2
TGTGCCAGCAGTTCAGGGACAGCAATAGGCTACACCTTC
CASSSGTAIGYTF
>NA|TRBV6-5|NA|TRBJ1-2
TGTGCCAGCAGTTACTCGCGAAGGGATTATGGCTACACCTTC
CASSYSRRDYGYTF
>TRBD2|TRBV5-3|NA|TRBJ2-2
TGTGCCCTTACCCTGCGGGGGACCCATGTCGGGGAGCTGTTTTTT
CALTLRGTHVGELFF
>TRBD1|TRBV5-1|NA|TRBJ1-2
TGCGCCAGCAGCGCTTACAGGGGAACTAACTATGGCTACACCTTC
CASSAYRGTNYGYTF
>NA|TRBV5-1|NA|TRBJ1-1
TGCGCCAGCAGCTTACGGACGGGGAACACTGAAGCTTTCTTT
CASSLRTGNTEAFF
>NA|TRBV29-1|NA|TRBJ1-1
TGCAGCGTCGGAGGAGGGGGGAGAGCTTTCTTT
CSVGGGGRAFF
>NA|TRBV5-5|NA|TRBJ1-1
TGTGCCAGCAGCTTCATGCAGGGAGGAAGAACTGAAGCTTTCTTT
CASSFMQGGRTEAFF
>NA|TRBV7-6|few|TRBJ1-3
TGTGCCAGCACCTCGAGCAGGGGCTCTGGAAACACCATATATTTT
CASTSSRGSGNTIYF
>NA|TRBV7-2|NA|TRBJ1-2
TGTGCCAGCAGCTTAGAGGCGAGGGTCTGGGAGGGCTACACCTTC
CASSLEARVWEGYTF
>NA|TRBV2|few|TRBJ2-7
TGTGCCAGCAGTAAAGAGGGGATAGCGGACGAGCAGTACTTC
CASSKEGIADEQYF
>NA|TRBV5-6|once|TRBJ1-2
TGTGCCAGCAGCTTGGGGGGTGGGACCCATGTCTATGGCTACACCTTC
CASSLGGGTHVYGYTF
>NA|TRBV2|few|TRBJ2-1
TGTGCCAGCAGTGATGGGTGGGCACAAAACTACAATGAGCAGTTCTTC
CASSDGWAQNYNEQFF
>TRBD1|TRBV5-1|NA|TRBJ1-5
TGCGCCAGCAGCCCGGGACAGGGTTCGGTTCAGCCCCAGCATTTT
CASSPGQGSVQPQHF
>NA|TRBV19|NA|TRBJ1-3
TGTGCCAGTTACGACAGGTGGGGAAACACCATATATTTT
CASYDRWGNTIYF
>TRBD1|TRBV5-1|NA|TRBJ1-2
TGCGCCAGCAGTACAGACAGGGCGGGAGGCTACACCTTC
CASSTDRAGGYTF
>NA|TRBV6-5|NA|TRBJ1-4
TGTGCCAGCAGCCTGGGACCTTCAACTAATGAAAAACTGTTTTTT
CASSLGPSTNEKLFF
>TRBD1|TRBV9|NA|TRBJ2-7
TGTGCCAGCAGCGCCGGACAGGAGGTCTACGAGCAGTACTTC
CASSAGQEVYEQYF
>NA|TRBV30|NA|TRBJ2-3
TGTGCCTGGAGGGCAAACTGGGGAGATACGCAGTATTTT
CAWRANWGDTQYF
>NA|TRBV19|once|TRBJ1-1
TGTGCCAGTAGTATCGGGGGGGGCGAAAACGGAGCTTTCTTT
CASSIGGGENGAFF
>NA|TRBV6-5|NA|TRBJ1-2
TGTGCCAGCACCCCGGGAGGGGTCAGCTTGTATGGCTACACCTTC
CASTPGGVSLYGYTF
>NA|TRBV6-2/TRBV6-3|NA|TRBJ1-1
TGTGCCAGCAGCCCGACACCCTACACTGAAGCTTTCTTT
CASSPTPYTEAFF
>NA|TRBV30|NA|TRBJ1-6
TGTGCCTGGAGTTCCGTGGCTGGCGGTTCACCCCTCCACTTT
CAWSSVAGGSPLHF
>TRBD1|TRBV7-9|NA|TRBJ1-1
TGTGCCAGCAGCTCCAGGGGGGCTGAAGCTTTCTTT
CASSSRGAEAFF
>TRBD1|TRBV18|NA|TRBJ2-3
TGTGCCAGCTCACGACGACAGGGTAGCGCAGATACGCAGTATTTT
CASSRRQGSADTQYF
>NA|TRBV2|NA|TRBJ1-4
TGTGCCAGCAGGGGGGGCCTGGCAACTAATGAAAAACTGTTTTTT
CASRGGLATNEKLFF
>NA|TRBV5-6|NA|TRBJ1-1
TGTGCCAGCAGCTTGTTGGGAGTGAACACTGAAGCTTTCTTT
CASSLLGVNTEAFF
>TRBD1|TRBV4-2|once|TRBJ1-1
TGTGCCAGCAGCCAAGAGATGGACAGGACCGTCACTGAAGCTTTCTTT
CASSQEMDRTVTEAFF
>TRBD1|TRBV19|once|TRBJ1-1
TGTGCCAGTAGTGTTCGACAGGGGGTTGTCACTGAAGCTTTCTTT
CASSVRQGVVTEAFF
>NA|TRBV2|NA|TRBJ2-4
TGTGCCAGCAGAGCCCGCAGGGATTTAGCAGCTATTCAGTACTTC
CASRARRDLAAIQYF
>TRBD1|TRBV3-1/TRBV3-2|few|TRBJ1-3
TGTGCCAGCAGATTGGACAGGGGCGACACCATATATTTT
CASRLDRGDTIYF
>NA|TRBV5-1|NA|TRBJ2-2
TGCGCCAGCAGCTTGCCGGGCCGGTCCACCGGGGAGCTGTTTTTT
CASSLPGRSTGELFF
>TRBD1|TRBV5-6|few|TRBJ2-7
TGTGCCAGCAGCTTGCCCGTCAGAGGACAGGTTAGCTCCTACGAGCAGTACTTC
CASSLPVRGQVSSYEQYF
>NA|TRBV18|NA|TRBJ1-3
TGTGCCAGCTCACCTGATGGAAACACCATATATTTT
CASSPDGNTIYF
>NA|TRBV21-1|NA|TRBJ2-7
TGTGCCAGCTGCGACCGGGACTGGGCCTACGAGCAGTACTTC
CASCDRDWAYEQYF
>NA|TRBV27|NA|TRBJ1-2
TGTGCCAGCAGTCCATCCGGGACCGAGACATACTATGGCTACACCTTC
CASSPSGTETYYGYTF
>NA|TRBV5-5|NA|TRBJ1-1
TGTGCCAGCAGCTTGCCGACGAACACTGAAGCTTTCTTT
CASSLPTNTEAFF
>TRBD2|TRBV18|NA|TRBJ2-4
TGTGCCAGCTCACCGTTAGAACTAGCGGGTGAACTAGCCAAAAACATTCAGTACTTC
CASSPLELAGELAKNIQYF
>NA|TRBV6-5|NA|TRBJ1-6
TGTGCCAGCAGATACGGACAGAGCTCCTATAATTCACCCCTCCACTTT
CASRYGQSSYNSPLHF
>NA|TRBV7-9|once|TRBJ1-1
TGTGCCAGCAGCCCTCCTGGAGGAATGGGGAACACTGAAGCTTTCTTT
CASSPPGGMGNTEAFF